The 18 T cell receptor beta chains reported below all come from one sample, sequenced in a study of tumor-infiltrating lymphocytes in primary liver carcinoma. Unsorted bulk tissue of about 17-32 mg yielded co-extracted RNA and DNA. A constant-region primer served to make TCR beta cDNA from approximately 490 ng total RNA. Nested multiplex PCR, run for three rounds with slightly modified ARM-PCR, yielded TCR beta libraries. Each of the first two PCR rounds ran approximately 11 cycles with TRBV1-TRBV30 forward and C-beta reverse primers. TCRdb reprocessed the multiplex PCR reads via MiXCR and lists one record per CDR3 protein. The sample yields more than 95,000 distinct CDR3 sequences, under 65% seen once. Sequenced sample: liver tumor tissue from sampling region 3. The subset: tumor region T3, left-lateral pole. These receptors were obtained from a woman aged 55-70 years with primary liver carcinoma and hepatitis B virus infection.

This clonotype appeared a few times. A much larger clonotype is one base distant, so this may be a read error. V is TRBV29-1 and J is TRBJ2-3, with D perhaps being TRBD1 or TRBD2 (5 bases each). There are 15 residues in the CDR3. The germline gives CDR1 SQVTM, CDR2 ANQGSEA. The CDR3 DNA follows: TGCAGCGTCCGGTCGACAGAAGCTAGCACAGATATGCAGTATTTT. Protein: CSVRSTEASTDMQYF.

Regarding this clonotype: A much larger clone lies a single base off, so this may be a read error. V and J are TRBV14 and TRBJ1-1, with TRBD1 matching over 7 bases. J was trimmed by 1 base and V by 3 bases; bases with no gene match: 8. The germline V gene has CDR1 SGHDN and CDR2 FVKESK. The CDR3 length is 16 residues. The CDR3, as DNA: TGTGCCAGCAGCCATCACGATGACAGGGCGAACACTGAAGCTTTCTTT. Its protein product is CASSHHDDRANTEAFF.

In the case of this clonotype: This is likely a read error, given that the CDR3 carries no conserved phenylalanine or tryptophan at its end. CDR3 nucleotide sequence: TGTGCCAGCAGTACTTGGAAGATACTAGCGGGGGGAACTAAGTTTTCCCAGTACCTC. Translation gives CASSTWKILAGGTKFSQYL. The gene calls are TRBV28 and TRBJ2-5; 12 bases align to TRBD2. Looked up from germline, CDR1 is MDHEN and CDR2 is SYDVKM. CDR3 length: 19 amino acids. The trim removed 5 bases at V and 9 bases at J, leaving 22 bases unmatched.

As for this clonotype: A much larger clone differs from this one at a single base, so this may be a read error. The gene calls are TRBV28 and TRBJ2-5; D is unresolved. The V end was cut by 0 bases, the J end by 3 bases, with 8 bases between. The CDR3 has 14 residues. From germline, CDR1 is MDHEN and CDR2 SYDVKM. The CDR3 sequence: CASSLWPDEETQYF. The CDR3 bases are TGTGCCAGCAGTTTATGGCCGGATGAAGAGACCCAGTACTTC.

Comments on this clonotype: At one end the junction does not follow the germline gene, possibly because of a read error. The chain carries TRBV11-2 and TRBJ1-1; weak D call: TRBD1 (6 bases). The V gene's germline CDR1 is SGHAT and CDR2 FQNNGV. The CDR3 is made up of 15 amino acids. This CDR3 reads CASSRIRGGNAEAFF. As DNA, the CDR3 is TGTGCCAGTAGCCGAATCAGGGGCGGGAACGCTGAAGCTTTCTTT.

With regard to this clonotype: The junction shows a germline mismatch at one end, possibly a read error. This chain links TRBV11-2 with TRBJ1-5; 10 bases are shared with TRBD1. The CDR3 is 14 amino acids. Per germline, CDR1 SGHAT and CDR2 FQNNGV. In nucleotides, the CDR3 is TGCGACAGCAGCCCAGACAGGGGGCATAATCCCCAGCATTTT. Its protein product is CDSSPDRGHNPQHF.

In this sample, this clonotype turned up many times. The chain is built from TRBV29-1 and TRBJ2-3; D not certain. CDR1 is SQVTM, CDR2 ANQGSEA, per germline. The CDR3 extends over 11 amino acids. V lost 3 bases, J lost 5 bases, and 6 bases lay in between. This CDR3 reads CSVERRDTQYF. The CDR3, as DNA: TGCAGCGTTGAGCGTAGAGATACGCAGTATTTT.

This clonotype showed up just a few times. The gene calls are TRBV9 and TRBJ2-1; tentatively, D is TRBD2 (6 bases). The CDR3 has 15 amino acids. V was clipped by 2 bases and J by 6 bases, with 15 bases between them. Germline lookup yields CDR1 SGDLS and CDR2 YYNGEE. The DNA of the CDR3 is TGTGCCAGCAGCGTGACTAGTGAGGTTGGCAATGAGCAGTTCTTC. Its translation: CASSVTSEVGNEQFF.

V and J are TRBV29-1 and TRBJ2-1; 10 nucleotides agree with TRBD1. This CDR3 comprises 12 residues. Per germline, CDR1 SQVTM and CDR2 ANQGSEA. Trimming cost V 6 bases and J 6 bases; bases outside gene matches: 2. The CDR3 DNA reads as TGCAGCGTGGGACAGGGGCTCAATGAGCAGTTCTTC. Encoded protein: CSVGQGLNEQFF.

Details on this clonotype: Relative to the germline gene, one junction end is altered; a read error may explain this. V and J are TRBV4-2 and TRBJ2-7, with TRBD1 identical over 7 bases. Germline V CDR1 and CDR2: LGHNA, YNFKEQ. This CDR3 has 15 amino acids. The CDR3 nucleotides read TGTGCCAGCAACCAAGACTCAAGGGGGCGGGACGAGCAGTACTTC. As protein: CASNQDSRGRDEQYF.

This clonotype was recorded many times. Here the CDR3 reads CASSAYGTSSYNEQFF. DNA of the CDR3: TGTGCCAGCAGCGCTTACGGGACTAGCTCCTACAATGAGCAGTTCTTC. The chain combines TRBV14 with TRBJ2-1, with 8 positions matching TRBD2. The V gene end was trimmed by 5 bases and the J gene end by 0 bases; junction bases not matched to a gene: 6. Germline CDR1 SGHDN, CDR2 FVKESK. The CDR3 has 16 residues.

On this clonotype itself: A much larger clone differs by one base, so this may be a read error. The J gene is TRBJ2-2, the V gene TRBV12-3 or TRBV12-4; D is unresolved. Trimming removed 5 bases at V and 6 bases at J, with 10 bases between. The CDR3 totals 13 residues. CDR3 DNA sequence: TGTGCCAGCAGTCCGACCTGGGCCGGGGAGCTGTTTTTT. Residues: CASSPTWAGELFF.

This clonotype was found once. V is TRBV12-3 or TRBV12-4 and J is TRBJ2-1; 13 positions match TRBD2. CDR3 length: 16 residues. V lost 10 bases, J lost 8 bases, and 14 bases stayed unmatched. Written as DNA, the CDR3 is TGTGCCAACTGCCGCGTCGGGACTAGCGGGACCTATGAGCAGTTCTTC. It specifies CANCRVGTSGTYEQFF.

The sample holds many counts of this clonotype. This chain connects TRBV28 to TRBJ1-2; 8 bases are a match to TRBD1. With 7 bases clipped from V and 8 bases from J, the junction kept 6 bases outside the gene matches. CDR3 length: 12 residues. From germline, CDR1 is MDHEN and CDR2 SYDVKM. The CDR3 DNA is TGTGCCAGCAACAGGGGGAGTAAGGGCTACACCTTC. Translating it yields CASNRGSKGYTF.

This clonotype was seen many times. This chain joins TRBV6-6 and TRBJ2-1; 9 positions match TRBD2. This CDR3 comprises 16 residues. Germline CDR1 reads MNHNY; CDR2 reads SVGAGI (reference sequence). V shed 7 bases, J shed 6 bases, and the junction held 13 bases outside the gene matches. CDR3 protein: CASTPGGRAVINEQFF. CDR3 nucleotides: TGTGCCAGCACCCCCGGCGGGAGGGCCGTAATCAATGAGCAGTTCTTC.

Turning to this clonotype: A read error is likely, as this CDR3 ends without the conserved phenylalanine or tryptophan. The DNA is left out, because the CDR3 cannot be placed on it with certainty; the CDR3 is given as TCRdb lists it. The chain combines TRBV11-2 with TRBJ1-3; TRBD1, as called in the table, went unchecked against the DNA. The CDR3 spans 19 residues, counting both ends. Germline V gives CDR1 SGHAT, CDR2 FQNNGV. CDR3 sequence: CASSSRPDREAYSGNTIYL.

This chain joins TRBV6-2 or TRBV6-3 and TRBJ1-1; 7 bases agree with TRBD1. V shed 6 bases, J shed 9 bases, and the junction held 7 bases outside the gene matches. The CDR3 loop spans 12 amino acids. The V gene's germline CDR1 is MNHEY and CDR2 SVGEGT. The CDR3 bases are TGTGCCAGCAGCTTACGGACAGGAAAAGCTTTCTTT. The encoded protein is CASSLRTGKAFF.

Worth noting for this clonotype: This may come from a read error, since a much larger clone is one base off. The rearrangement uses TRBV5-6 and TRBJ2-7; 10 nucleotides align to TRBD2. Germline CDR1 SGHDT, CDR2 YYEEEE. CDR3 length: 17 residues. The CDR3 DNA is TGTGCCAGCATCTTGACGAGCGGGAGGGCCCCCCCCTACGAGCAGTACTTC. Its protein is CASILTSGRAPPYEQYF.